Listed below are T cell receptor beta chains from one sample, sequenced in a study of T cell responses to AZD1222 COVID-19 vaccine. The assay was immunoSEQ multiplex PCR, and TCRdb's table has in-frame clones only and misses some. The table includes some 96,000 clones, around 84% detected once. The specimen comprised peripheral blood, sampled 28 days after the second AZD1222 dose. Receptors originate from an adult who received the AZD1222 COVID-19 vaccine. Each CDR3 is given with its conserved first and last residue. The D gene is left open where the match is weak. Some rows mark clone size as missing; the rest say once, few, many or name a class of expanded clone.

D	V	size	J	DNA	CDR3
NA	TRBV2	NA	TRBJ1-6	TGTGCCAGCAGCGTAGCCAGACAACCAAATTCACCCCTCCACTTT	CASSVARQPNSPLHF
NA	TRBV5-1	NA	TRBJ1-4	TGCGCCAGCAGCCCCTGGACCGCCGACAATGAAAAACTGTTTTTT	CASSPWTADNEKLFF
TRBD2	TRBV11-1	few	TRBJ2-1	TGTGCCAGCAGCTCAACGGCGTCAGCGGGAGAATATGAGCAGTTCTTC	CASSSTASAGEYEQFF
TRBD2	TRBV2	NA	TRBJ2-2	TGTGCCAGCGGTTGGACTAGCGAGGCCGGGGAGCTGTTTTTT	CASGWTSEAGELFF
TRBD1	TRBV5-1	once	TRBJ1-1	TGCGCCAGCAGCGCCCAACAGGGGACGGGCACTGAAGCTTTCTTT	CASSAQQGTGTEAFF
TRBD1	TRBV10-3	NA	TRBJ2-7	TGTGCCAACTCACAGGGGGAAACCCACGAGCAGTACTTC	CANSQGETHEQYF
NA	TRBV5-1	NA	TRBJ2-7	TGCGCCAGCACTCAAGCTTGGGGGGCTTCCTACGAGCAGTACTTC	CASTQAWGASYEQYF
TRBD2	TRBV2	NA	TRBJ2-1	TGTGCCAGCAGGAAAGGCGGGAGGCTAAATGAGCAGTTCTTC	CASRKGGRLNEQFF
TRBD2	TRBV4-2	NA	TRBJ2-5	TGTGCCAGCAGCCAAGATACCCAGGTCGGGGGGGGTGACCAAGAGACCCAGTACTTC	CASSQDTQVGGGDQETQYF
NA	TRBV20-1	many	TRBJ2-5	TGCAGTGCTAGACTACAAGAGACCCAGTACTTC	CSARLQETQYF
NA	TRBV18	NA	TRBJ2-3	TGTGCCAGCTCACCACCGGGTGCAGCCAGCACAGATACGCAGTATTTT	CASSPPGAASTDTQYF